This T cell receptor beta chain is drawn from a study of early T cells in non-severe SARS-CoV-2 infection. Study-wide points: Missing private and CD4 specificities, VDJdb matching favored anti-spike CD8 responses.

The CDR3 runs to 12 residues. Germline CDR1 and CDR2: SQVTM and ANQGSEA. Trimming at V came to 6 bases and at J to 9 bases, leaving 5 bases not matched to a gene. This clonotype has only a few counts. Its antigen is currently unknown. Each CDR3 protein gets one entry after TCRdb re-called the 5' RACE reads with MiXCR. The repertoire has about 35,000 distinct CDR3 sequences, approximately 5.9% of them found once; the top ten carry 6% to 7%. Sequenced here: whole blood, sampled at baseline. V and J are TRBV29-1 and TRBJ2-4; TRBD1 matches 10 bases. This TCR derives from an adult who was a healthcare worker with PCR-confirmed SARS-CoV-2 infection or an uninfected control (not recorded which). Here the CDR3 reads CSVRTGGGIQYF. The CDR3 DNA reads as TGCAGCGTGAGGACAGGGGGTGGCATTCAGTACTTC.